These T cell receptor beta chains were read from a single sample in a study of T cell responses to AZD1222 COVID-19 vaccine. TCRdb keeps only in-frame clones here, not all; method: immunoSEQ multiplex PCR. The data hold about 120,000 clones, with 86% observed a single time. The source was peripheral blood, collected 28 days after the second AZD1222 dose. These receptors originate from an adult who received the AZD1222 COVID-19 vaccine. CDR3s include the opening cysteine and the closing phenylalanine or tryptophan. Each record gives: D gene, J gene, V gene, clone size, CDR3 protein, CDR3 DNA. A D gene is named only where the DNA matches it firmly. Clone sizes are given selectively: once, few, many, or a class where the clone is expanded.

>.|TRBJ1-2|TRBV7-9|.
CASSLAQGGNYGYTF
TGTGCCAGCAGCTTAGCGCAGGGTGGGAACTATGGCTACACCTTC
>.|TRBJ2-7|TRBV19|many
CASSIRQGHEQYF
TGTGCCAGTAGTATACGCCAGGGCCACGAGCAGTACTTC
>.|TRBJ2-3|TRBV28|.
CASSFIAGSTDTQYF
TGTGCCAGCAGTTTTATCGCGGGATCCACAGATACGCAGTATTTT
>TRBD2|TRBJ2-1|TRBV28|once
CASRFGTSGSKNEQFF
TGTGCCAGCAGGTTCGGGACTAGCGGGAGCAAGAATGAGCAGTTCTTC
>TRBD1|TRBJ2-7|TRBV2|few
CASSPDRGRPYEQYF
TGTGCCAGCAGCCCTGACAGGGGGCGGCCCTACGAGCAGTACTTC
>.|TRBJ2-2|TRBV3-1/TRBV3-2|.
CASSRSVGELFF
TGTGCCAGCAGCCGGTCGGTCGGGGAGCTGTTTTTT
>TRBD2|TRBJ2-2|TRBV4-3|.
CASSHTTSGRRSNTGELFF
TGCGCCAGCAGCCACACGACTAGCGGGCGACGGTCGAACACCGGGGAGCTGTTTTTT
>TRBD1|TRBJ1-2|TRBV24-1|once
CATSDPGQGAFYGYTF
TGTGCCACCAGTGACCCCGGACAGGGGGCTTTCTATGGCTACACCTTC
>.|TRBJ2-1|TRBV29-1|.
CSVVDLKDYNEQFF
TGCAGCGTTGTCGACCTAAAGGACTACAATGAGCAGTTCTTC
>.|TRBJ1-2|TRBV20-1|.
CSARWGNGYTF
TGCAGTGCTAGGTGGGGGAATGGCTACACCTTC
>.|TRBJ1-1|TRBV7-7|few
CASSLTVNTEAFF
TGTGCCAGCAGCCTGACAGTGAACACTGAAGCTTTCTTT
>.|TRBJ2-1|TRBV15|.
CATSRDPSRNNEQFF
TGTGCCACCAGCAGAGATCCGTCGAGGAACAATGAGCAGTTCTTC
>.|TRBJ2-2|TRBV6-2/TRBV6-3|.
CASSSPTGELFF
TGTGCCAGCAGTTCCCCCACCGGGGAGCTGTTTTTT
>.|TRBJ1-1|TRBV19|.
CAHSLRGANTEAFF
TGTGCCCATTCTCTACGGGGTGCGAACACTGAAGCTTTCTTT
>.|TRBJ2-3|TRBV5-1|.
CASSRRGPDTQYF
TGCGCCAGCAGCCGACGGGGACCAGATACGCAGTATTTT
>TRBD1|TRBJ1-1|TRBV9|once
CASSVTGGDTEAFF
TGTGCCAGCAGCGTCACAGGGGGCGACACTGAAGCTTTCTTT
>.|TRBJ2-7|TRBV12-3/TRBV12-4|few
CASSRNYDGQYF
TGTGCCAGCAGTAGGAACTACGATGGGCAGTACTTC
>TRBD2|TRBJ2-7|TRBV30|.
CAWSGLAGNEQYF
TGTGCCTGGAGTGGACTAGCGGGAAACGAGCAGTACTTC
>.|TRBJ1-2|TRBV9|.
CASSVGTVRYYGYTF
TGTGCCAGCAGCGTAGGGACAGTCCGTTACTATGGCTACACCTTC
>.|TRBJ1-1|TRBV2|.
CASRRQISLNTEAFF
TGTGCCAGCAGAAGACAGATTTCCCTGAACACTGAAGCTTTCTTT